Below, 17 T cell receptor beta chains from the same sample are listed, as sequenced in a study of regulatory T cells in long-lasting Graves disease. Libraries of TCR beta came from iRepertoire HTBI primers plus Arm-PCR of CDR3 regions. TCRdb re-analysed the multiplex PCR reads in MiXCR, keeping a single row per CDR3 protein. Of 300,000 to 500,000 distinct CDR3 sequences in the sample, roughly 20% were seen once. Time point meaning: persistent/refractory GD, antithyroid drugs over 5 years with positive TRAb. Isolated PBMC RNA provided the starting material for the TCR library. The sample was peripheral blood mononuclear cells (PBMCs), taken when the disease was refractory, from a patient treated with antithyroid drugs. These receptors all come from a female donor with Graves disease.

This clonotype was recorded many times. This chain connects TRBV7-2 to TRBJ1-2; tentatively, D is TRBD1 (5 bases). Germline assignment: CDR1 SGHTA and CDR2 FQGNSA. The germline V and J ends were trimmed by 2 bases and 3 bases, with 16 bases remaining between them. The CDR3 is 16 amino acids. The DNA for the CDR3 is TGTGCCAGCAGCTTAAGGCCTCGGTGGGGGGACTATGGCTACACCTTC. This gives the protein CASSLRPRWGDYGYTF.

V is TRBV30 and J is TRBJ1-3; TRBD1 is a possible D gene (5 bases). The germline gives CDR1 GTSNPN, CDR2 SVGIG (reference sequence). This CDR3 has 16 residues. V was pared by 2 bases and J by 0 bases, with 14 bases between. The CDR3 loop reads CAWSIDGTYSGNTIYF. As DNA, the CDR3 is TGTGCCTGGAGTATAGACGGGACTTACTCTGGAAACACCATATATTTT.

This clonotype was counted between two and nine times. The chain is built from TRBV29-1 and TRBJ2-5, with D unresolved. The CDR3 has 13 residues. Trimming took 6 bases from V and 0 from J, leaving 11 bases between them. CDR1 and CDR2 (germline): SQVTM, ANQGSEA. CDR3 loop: CSVALSYQETQYF. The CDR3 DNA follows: TGCAGCGTCGCGTTGAGTTACCAAGAGACCCAGTACTTC. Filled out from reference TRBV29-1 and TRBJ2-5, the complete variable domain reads SAVISQKPSRDICQRGTSLTIQCQVDSQVTMMFWYRQQPGQSLTLIATANQGSEATYESGFVIDKFPISRPNLTFSTLTVSNMSPEDSSIYLCSVALSYQETQYFGPGTRLLVL.

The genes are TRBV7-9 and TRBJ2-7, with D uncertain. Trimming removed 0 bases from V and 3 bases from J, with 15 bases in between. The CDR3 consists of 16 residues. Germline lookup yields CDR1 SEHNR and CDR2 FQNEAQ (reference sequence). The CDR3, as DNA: TGTGCCAGCAGCTTAGCGTCGAGGCTGGGTTTCTACGAGCAGTACTTC. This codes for CASSLASRLGFYEQYF.

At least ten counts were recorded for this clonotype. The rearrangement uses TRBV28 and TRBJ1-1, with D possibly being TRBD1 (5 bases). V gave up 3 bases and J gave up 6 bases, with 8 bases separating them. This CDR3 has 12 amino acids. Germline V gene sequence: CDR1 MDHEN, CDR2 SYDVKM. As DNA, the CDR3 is TGTGCCAGCAGTTTTTTAGGGGCTGAAGCTTTCTTT. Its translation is CASSFLGAEAFF.

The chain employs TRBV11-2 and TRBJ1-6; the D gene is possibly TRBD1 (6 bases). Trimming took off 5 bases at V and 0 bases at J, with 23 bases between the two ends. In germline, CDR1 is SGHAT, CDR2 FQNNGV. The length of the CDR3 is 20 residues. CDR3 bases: TGTGCCAGCAGCCCTTTAGGATCCGGGGGCTCTAGCTCCTATAATTCACCCCTCCACTTT. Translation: CASSPLGSGGSSSYNSPLHF. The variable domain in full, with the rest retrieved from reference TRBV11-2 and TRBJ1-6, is EAGVAQSPRYKIIEKRQSVAFWCNPISGHATLYWYQQILGQGPKLLIQFQNNGVVDDSQLPKDRFSAERLKGVDSTLKIQPAKLEDSAVYLCASSPLGSGGSSSYNSPLHFGNGTRLTVT.

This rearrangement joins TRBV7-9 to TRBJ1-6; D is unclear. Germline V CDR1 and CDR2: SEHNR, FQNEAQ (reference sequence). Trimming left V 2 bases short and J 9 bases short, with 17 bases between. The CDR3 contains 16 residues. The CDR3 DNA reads TGTGCCAGCAGCTTATTTTCCGGACGCGAGGGTTCACCCCTCCACTTT. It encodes CASSLFSGREGSPLHF.

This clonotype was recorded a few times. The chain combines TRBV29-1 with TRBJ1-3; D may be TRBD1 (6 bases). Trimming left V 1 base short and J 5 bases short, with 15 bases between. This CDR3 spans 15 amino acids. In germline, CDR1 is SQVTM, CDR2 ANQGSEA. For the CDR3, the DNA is TGCAGCGTTGAAGTCTGGGGCAGGGGACGAAACACCATATATTTT. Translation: CSVEVWGRGRNTIYF.

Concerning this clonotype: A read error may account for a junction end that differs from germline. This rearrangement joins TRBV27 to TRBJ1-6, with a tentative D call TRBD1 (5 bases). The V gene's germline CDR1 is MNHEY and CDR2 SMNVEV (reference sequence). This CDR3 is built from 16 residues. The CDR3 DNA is TGTGCCAGCAGTTTAGTTAGGGGAGAGGATAATCCACCCCTCCACTTT. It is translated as CASSLVRGEDNPPLHF.

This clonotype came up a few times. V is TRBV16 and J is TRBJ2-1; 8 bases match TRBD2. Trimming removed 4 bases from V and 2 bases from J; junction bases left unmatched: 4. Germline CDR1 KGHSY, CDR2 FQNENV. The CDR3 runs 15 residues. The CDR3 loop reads CASSPRTSPYNEQFF. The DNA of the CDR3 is TGTGCCAGCAGCCCTCGGACTAGCCCCTACAATGAGCAGTTCTTC.

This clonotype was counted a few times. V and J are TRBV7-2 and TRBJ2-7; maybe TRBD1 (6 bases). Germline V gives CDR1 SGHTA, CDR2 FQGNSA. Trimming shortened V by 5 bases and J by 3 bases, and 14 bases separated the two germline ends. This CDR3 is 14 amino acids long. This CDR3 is CASSPLVDSYEQYF. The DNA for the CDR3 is TGTGCCAGCAGCCCGCTGGTGGACAGCTACGAGCAGTACTTC. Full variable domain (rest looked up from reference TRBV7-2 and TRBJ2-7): GAGVSQSPSNKVTEKGKDVELRCDPISGHTALYWYRQSLGQGLEFLIYFQGNSAPDKSGLPSDRFSAERTGGSVSTLTIQRTQQEDSAVYLCASSPLVDSYEQYFGPGTRLTVT.

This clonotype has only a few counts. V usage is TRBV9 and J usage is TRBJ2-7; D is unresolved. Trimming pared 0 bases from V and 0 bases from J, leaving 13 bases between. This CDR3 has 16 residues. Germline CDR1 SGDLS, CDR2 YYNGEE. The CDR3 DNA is TGTGCCAGCAGCGTAGACCCCGTCTCAAGCTCCTACGAGCAGTACTTC. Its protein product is CASSVDPVSSSYEQYF.

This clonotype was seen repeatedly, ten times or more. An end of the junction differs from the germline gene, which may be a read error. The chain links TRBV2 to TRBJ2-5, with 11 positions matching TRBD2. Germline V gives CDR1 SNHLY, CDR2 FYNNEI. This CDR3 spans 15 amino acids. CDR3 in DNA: TGTGCCAGCGGTGAACTCTCGACTAGCGGGACTGCCCAGTACTTC. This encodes CASGELSTSGTAQYF.

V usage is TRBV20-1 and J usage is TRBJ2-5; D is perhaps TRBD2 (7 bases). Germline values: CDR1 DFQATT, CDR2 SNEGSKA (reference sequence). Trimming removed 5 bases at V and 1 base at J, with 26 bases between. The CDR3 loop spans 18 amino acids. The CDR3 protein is CSASQGGLTREVQETQYF. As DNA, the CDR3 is TGCAGTGCTTCCCAAGGGGGGCTGACCCGGGAGGTCCAAGAGACCCAGTACTTC.

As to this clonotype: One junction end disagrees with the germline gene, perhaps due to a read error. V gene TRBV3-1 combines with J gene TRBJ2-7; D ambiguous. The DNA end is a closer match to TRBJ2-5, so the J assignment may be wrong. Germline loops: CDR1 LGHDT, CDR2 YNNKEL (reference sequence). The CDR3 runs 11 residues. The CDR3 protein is CANSQGETQYF. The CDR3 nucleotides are TGTGCCAACAGCCAAGGGGAGACCCAGTACTTC.

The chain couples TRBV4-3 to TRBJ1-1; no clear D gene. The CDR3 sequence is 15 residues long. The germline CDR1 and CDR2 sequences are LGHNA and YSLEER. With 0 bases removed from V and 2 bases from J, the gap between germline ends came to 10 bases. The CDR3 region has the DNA TGCGCCAGCAGCCAAGACCTGGTTCGTAACACTGAAGCTTTCTTT. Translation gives CASSQDLVRNTEAFF.

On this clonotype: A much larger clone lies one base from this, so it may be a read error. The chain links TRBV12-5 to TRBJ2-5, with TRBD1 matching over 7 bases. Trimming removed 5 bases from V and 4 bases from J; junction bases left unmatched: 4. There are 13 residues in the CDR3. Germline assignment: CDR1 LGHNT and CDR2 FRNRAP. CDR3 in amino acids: CASGGTAVETQYF. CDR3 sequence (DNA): TGTGCTAGTGGTGGGACAGCTGTAGAGACCCAGTACTTC.